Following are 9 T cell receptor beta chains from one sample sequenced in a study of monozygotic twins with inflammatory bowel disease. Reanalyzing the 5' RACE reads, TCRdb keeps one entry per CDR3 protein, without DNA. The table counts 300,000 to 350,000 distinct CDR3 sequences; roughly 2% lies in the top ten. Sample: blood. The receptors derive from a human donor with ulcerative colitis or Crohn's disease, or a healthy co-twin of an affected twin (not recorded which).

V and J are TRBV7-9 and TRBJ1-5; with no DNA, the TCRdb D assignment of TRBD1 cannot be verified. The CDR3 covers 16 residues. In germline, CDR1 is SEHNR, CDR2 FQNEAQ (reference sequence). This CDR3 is CASSLGLGQGSQPQHF. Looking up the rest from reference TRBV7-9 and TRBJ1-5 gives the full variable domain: DTGVSQNPRHKITKRGQNVTFRCDPISEHNRLYWYRQTLGQGPEFLTYFQNEAQLEKSRLLSDRFSAERPKGSFSTLEIQRTEQGDSAMYLCASSLGLGQGSQPQHFGDGTRLSIL.

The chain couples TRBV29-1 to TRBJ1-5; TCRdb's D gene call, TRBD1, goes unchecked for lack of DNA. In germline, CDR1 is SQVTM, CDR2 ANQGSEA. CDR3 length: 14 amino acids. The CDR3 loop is CSVAQGNSNQPQHF.

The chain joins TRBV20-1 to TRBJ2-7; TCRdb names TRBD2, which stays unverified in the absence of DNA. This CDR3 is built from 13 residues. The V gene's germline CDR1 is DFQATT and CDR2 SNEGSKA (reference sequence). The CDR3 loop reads CSASLALSYEQYF.

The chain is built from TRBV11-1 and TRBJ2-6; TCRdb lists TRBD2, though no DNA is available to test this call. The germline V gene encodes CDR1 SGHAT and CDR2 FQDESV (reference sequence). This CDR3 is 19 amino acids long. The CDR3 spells CASSSEVVGRTTGANVLTF.

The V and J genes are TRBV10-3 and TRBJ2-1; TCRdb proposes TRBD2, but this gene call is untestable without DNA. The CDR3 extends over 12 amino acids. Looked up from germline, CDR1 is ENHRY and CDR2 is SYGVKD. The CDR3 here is CAASPANNEQFF.

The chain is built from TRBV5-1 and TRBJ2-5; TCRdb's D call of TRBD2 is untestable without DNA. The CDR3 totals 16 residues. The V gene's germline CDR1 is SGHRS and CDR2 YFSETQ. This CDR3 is CASHPGGSGSQETQYF.

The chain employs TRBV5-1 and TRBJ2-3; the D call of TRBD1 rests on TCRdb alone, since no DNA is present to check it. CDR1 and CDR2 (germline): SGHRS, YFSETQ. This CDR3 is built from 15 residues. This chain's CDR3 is CASSPGASYGDTQYF.

The CDR3 is CASTLSRSGAGELFF. This sequence joins TRBV27 and TRBJ2-2; TCRdb's D call of TRBD1 is untestable without DNA. The CDR3 spans 15 residues. The V gene's germline CDR1 is MNHEY and CDR2 SMNVEV (reference sequence).

CDR3 region: CASSGGGSFYEQYF. The chain links TRBV19 to TRBJ2-7. Germline CDR1 is LNHDA and CDR2 is SQIVND (reference sequence). CDR3 length: 14 amino acids.